This T cell receptor beta chain was profiled in a study of spatial heterogeneity in lung cancer. About the research overall: Follow-up PBMC specimens underwent sequencing when available; their median timing was approximately 26 months after resection.

The study, taken as a whole, reports: Relative to follow-up, resection was when ubiquitous expanded tumor TCRs appeared more in blood.

TCRdb independently ran MiXCR on the 5' RACE reads; one entry per CDR3 protein. The table records some 120,000 distinct CDR3 sequences, 10% to 15% of them present only once. This clonotype was detected many times. Its antigen is still unknown. Deletions cut 3 bases from V and 1 base from J, with 11 bases between. Germline V gives CDR1 SEHNR, CDR2 FQNEAQ (reference sequence). The CDR3 runs to 15 residues. This sample's time point: blood at routine non-recurrence follow-up after resection. Material for sequencing was whole RNA from tumor, nontumor lung or frozen PBMC, left unsorted. The sequencing here drew on PBMCs, taken at follow-up. The receptor was isolated from a male donor with early-stage non-small cell lung cancer. The V gene is TRBV7-9, the J gene TRBJ2-3; D not certain. CDR3 sequence: CASSLDGFRTDTQYF. DNA of the CDR3: TGTGCCAGCAGCTTGGATGGGTTCCGCACAGATACGCAGTATTTT. Together with reference TRBV7-9 and TRBJ2-3, the CDR3 gives the full variable domain: DTGVSQNPRHKITKRGQNVTFRCDPISEHNRLYWYRQTLGQGPEFLTYFQNEAQLEKSRLLSDRFSAERPKGSFSTLEIQRTEQGDSAMYLCASSLDGFRTDTQYFGPGTRLTVL.